Listed below are T cell receptor beta chains from one sample, sequenced in a study of vaccination and CD4 T cells after COVID-19. Using its own MiXCR run on the PCR reads, TCRdb lists one record per CDR3 protein. There are about 15,000 distinct CDR3 sequences in the sample; roughly 53% occur only once, and roughly 5% lies in the top ten. What these receptors recognize is not known. The sample was CD4+ T cells from blood, cultured in vitro, taken before SARS-CoV-2 vaccination. The receptors originated from a human donor who had recovered from COVID-19. CDR3s include the opening cysteine and the closing phenylalanine or tryptophan. Each record gives: J gene, D gene, CDR3 length, V gene, clone size, CDR3 DNA, CDR3 protein. The D gene is left open where the match is weak. Where a row states a size, it is once, few, many or the class of an expanded clone; other rows omit it.

>TRBJ2-1|-|14|TRBV6-5|-
TGTGCCAGCAGTTACTCTCCTCCAAACAATGAGCAGTTCTTC
CASSYSPPNNEQFF
>TRBJ1-5|TRBD1|15|TRBV2|few
TGTGCCAGCAGTCCGGGACAGGGGTACAATCAGCCCCAGCATTTT
CASSPGQGYNQPQHF
>TRBJ1-2|-|13|TRBV20-1|few
TGCAGTGCTAGAGCCTGGGAAGCTTATGGCTACACCTTC
CSARAWEAYGYTF
>TRBJ2-3|-|11|TRBV28|once
TGTGCCAGCAGTCCGTCCGCTACGCAGTATTTT
CASSPSATQYF
>TRBJ2-7|-|16|TRBV11-3|-
TGTGCCAGCAGCTTAGATCTTGGACAGTGGAAATACGAGCAGTACTTC
CASSLDLGQWKYEQYF
>TRBJ1-1|-|13|TRBV7-8|few
TGTGCCAGCAGTTTGGACTCAGGGACTGAAGCTTTCTTT
CASSLDSGTEAFF
>TRBJ2-1|-|16|TRBV27|-
TGTGCCAGCACCTCCCATCGAGGCGGGGACTACAATGAGCAGTTCTTC
CASTSHRGGDYNEQFF
>TRBJ2-5|-|11|TRBV20-1|-
TGCAGTGCTGCAGGGGAAGAGACCCAGTACTTC
CSAAGEETQYF
>TRBJ2-7|-|11|TRBV6-2/TRBV6-3|-
TGTGCCAGCAGTCAGAGATACGAGCAGTACTTC
CASSQRYEQYF
>TRBJ2-5|-|13|TRBV2|-
TGTGCCAGCAGTCCGGGGGTACAAGAGACCCAGTACTTC
CASSPGVQETQYF
>TRBJ1-3|-|16|TRBV7-6|once
TGTGCCAGCAGCTTAGCCGCCAGGGCGGGAGGAAACACCATATATTTT
CASSLAARAGGNTIYF
>TRBJ1-5|-|15|TRBV6-2/TRBV6-3|-
TGTGCCAGCAGTTCCATCGGAGGGTCCCATCAGCCCCAGCATTTT
CASSSIGGSHQPQHF
>TRBJ2-2|TRBD2|16|TRBV11-3|once
TGTGCCAGCAGCTACCGGACTAGCGGGGGCTCCGGGGAGCTGTTTTTT
CASSYRTSGGSGELFF
>TRBJ2-7|-|15|TRBV11-2|-
TGTGCCAGCCGAACCTGGGGCGGCCACTCCTACGAGCAGTACTTC
CASRTWGGHSYEQYF
>TRBJ1-6|TRBD1|16|TRBV12-5|-
TGTGCTAGTGGTTTGGGACAGGGCGAATATAATTCACCCCTCCACTTT
CASGLGQGEYNSPLHF
>TRBJ1-1|TRBD1|15|TRBV20-1|-
TGCAGTGCTCTTGAATTCGGACAGGGAAGGACTGAAGCTTTCTTT
CSALEFGQGRTEAFF
>TRBJ2-7|-|12|TRBV19|-
TGTGCCAGTAGTATCACTGGGAACGAGCAGTACTTC
CASSITGNEQYF
>TRBJ2-7|-|13|TRBV28|-
TGTGCCAGCGCCGCGGGGGACACTAGCGAGCAGTACTTC
CASAAGDTSEQYF
>TRBJ2-3|-|14|TRBV19|few
TGTGCCAGTAGTATTGCACAAACAGCGGATACGCAGTATTTT
CASSIAQTADTQYF
>TRBJ2-5|TRBD1|14|TRBV18|-
TGTGCCAGCTCACCGTCTGGACAGGGGGAGACCCAGTACTTC
CASSPSGQGETQYF
>TRBJ1-1|-|18|TRBV6-1|-
TGTGCCAGCAGCGCCACGTGGGGGCGCTCGACAAAGAACACTGAAGCTTTCTTT
CASSATWGRSTKNTEAFF
>TRBJ2-7|-|14|TRBV28|medium-sized
TGTGCCAGCATGGTTAGTAGCGGAACCTACGAGCAGTACTTC
CASMVSSGTYEQYF
>TRBJ1-6|TRBD1|14|TRBV30|few
TGTGCCTGGAGTGGGGGACAGGGGAATTCACCCCTCCACTTT
CAWSGGQGNSPLHF
>TRBJ2-5|-|14|TRBV7-2|-
TGTGCCAGCAGCCGCGGGACACTTCAAGAGACCCAGTACTTC
CASSRGTLQETQYF
>TRBJ2-7|TRBD1|15|TRBV7-9|-
TGTGCCAGCAGCTCCCCCGGGACAGGGGGATACGAGCAGTACTTC
CASSSPGTGGYEQYF
>TRBJ1-2|TRBD1|13|TRBV19|-
TGTGCCAGTAGTGAGACAGGGATTCATGGCTACACCTTC
CASSETGIHGYTF
>TRBJ2-7|TRBD1|13|TRBV19|-
TGTGCCACCCGCCCCAGGGGGAAGGGCGAGCAGTACTTC
CATRPRGKGEQYF
>TRBJ1-2|-|15|TRBV7-2|-
TGTGCCAGCAGCTTAGCTGGCAGGGTGGGATATGGCTACACCTTC
CASSLAGRVGYGYTF
>TRBJ1-6|-|16|TRBV11-3|-
TGTGCCAGCAGCCCTAGGGGCGCAGGGCAAGGCTCACCCCTCCACTTT
CASSPRGAGQGSPLHF
>TRBJ1-2|TRBD1|15|TRBV24-1|-
TGTGCCACCAGTGACTCACTAACAGGGGGCAATGGCTACACCTTC
CATSDSLTGGNGYTF
>TRBJ1-1|-|13|TRBV6-1|few
TGTGCCACCAATAACGCCCGGGGAAGGGTAGCTTTCTTT
CATNNARGRVAFF
>TRBJ1-1|TRBD1|16|TRBV7-2|few
TGTGCCAGCAGCCCGGGGACAGGCTACGGAGACACTGAAGCTTTCTTT
CASSPGTGYGDTEAFF
>TRBJ2-3|TRBD2|15|TRBV12-3/TRBV12-4|-
TGTGCCAGCAGACGGACTAGCGGGAAGACAGATACGCAGTATTTT
CASRRTSGKTDTQYF
>TRBJ1-5|-|14|TRBV2|few
TGTGCCAGCAGTGTGGACAGCCGCAATCAGCCCCAGCATTTT
CASSVDSRNQPQHF
>TRBJ2-7|-|12|TRBV6-1|-
TGTGCCATCAGTGCAGGGGCCTACGAGCAGTACTTC
CAISAGAYEQYF
>TRBJ1-1|-|11|TRBV7-8|-
TGTGCCAGCAGCTTGGGGAGAGAAGCTTTCTTT
CASSLGREAFF
>TRBJ1-6|-|14|TRBV9|-
TGTGCCAGCAGCCCGACAGGATTGGGCGGACCCCTCCACTTT
CASSPTGLGGPLHF
>TRBJ1-1|-|15|TRBV11-3|-
TGTGCCAGCAGCTTAGGGGGAGGCCTGAACACTGAAGCTTTCTTT
CASSLGGGLNTEAFF
>TRBJ2-7|TRBD1|15|TRBV20-1|-
TGCAGTGCTAGAGGTGGACAGGAAATCTCCTACGAGCAGTACTTC
CSARGGQEISYEQYF
>TRBJ1-1|-|14|TRBV10-3|-
TGTGCCATCAGTGGGGCTGGGATTAGCACTGAAGCTTTCTTT
CAISGAGISTEAFF
>TRBJ1-1|TRBD1|13|TRBV11-2|-
TGTGCCAGCAGCTTAGATGTCAGGGGGAAAGCTTTCTTT
CASSLDVRGKAFF
>TRBJ1-1|-|14|TRBV19|-
TGTGCCAGTAGCCAGACGGAGATGAACACTGAAGCTTTCTTT
CASSQTEMNTEAFF
>TRBJ1-1|TRBD1|14|TRBV7-9|few
TGTGCCAGCAGCGGTTACAGGGGGCTCACTGAAGCTTTCTTT
CASSGYRGLTEAFF
>TRBJ2-3|TRBD2|17|TRBV25-1|-
TGTGCCAGCAGTCCGGGGGGGGCACTAGCGGGCACAGATACGCAGTATTTT
CASSPGGALAGTDTQYF
>TRBJ1-5|-|17|TRBV19|few
TGTGCCAGTAGTACCACCCCTGGGACGGCATACAATCAGCCCCAGCATTTT
CASSTTPGTAYNQPQHF
>TRBJ1-1|-|11|TRBV20-1|few
TGCAGTGCTCGTAGGAACACTGAAGCTTTCTTT
CSARRNTEAFF
>TRBJ1-6|-|13|TRBV7-9|few
TGTGCCAGCAGTGGCTCGGTTAATTCACCCCTCCACTTT
CASSGSVNSPLHF
>TRBJ1-3|-|12|TRBV28|-
TGTGCCAGCCATAGCTCTGGAAACACCATATATTTT
CASHSSGNTIYF
>TRBJ2-2|-|14|TRBV2|-
TGTGCCAGCACGGTGCAGGGAGCTTCCGGGGAGCTGTTTTTT
CASTVQGASGELFF
>TRBJ2-5|-|12|TRBV28|-
TGTGCCAGCAACACCAACCAAGAGACCCAGTACTTC
CASNTNQETQYF
>TRBJ2-2|-|14|TRBV20-1|-
TGCAGTGCTAGACAGGGGACTAACACCGGGGAGCTGTTTTTT
CSARQGTNTGELFF
>TRBJ2-7|-|16|TRBV6-2/TRBV6-3|once
TGTGCCAGCAGTCCCGACGGGACATGGGATAACTACGAGCAGTACTTC
CASSPDGTWDNYEQYF
>TRBJ2-3|TRBD1|14|TRBV7-7|-
TGTGCCAGCAGCACCCAGGTGACAGGGGGTACGCAGTATTTT
CASSTQVTGGTQYF
>TRBJ1-1|TRBD1|15|TRBV11-3|-
TGTGCCAGCAGCCCAAGACAGGGGGGGTACACTGAAGCTTTCTTT
CASSPRQGGYTEAFF